This T cell receptor (beta chain) was found in a study of blood T cell repertoires in COVID-19. TCRdb's copy holds only in-frame clones and misses some; the assay was immunoSEQ multiplex PCR. The data contain some 460,000 clones, around nine tenths of them seen just once; the ten biggest clones take up over 1.5%. Per the germline V gene, CDR1 is MNHEY and CDR2 is SVGAGI. There are 13 residues in the CDR3. Trimming removed 7 bases from V and 0 bases from J, with 10 bases in between. This clone was seen once. The TCR originated in a woman aged 18-29 years with acute COVID-19. The sequenced material came from PBMCs or T cells enriched from blood (not recorded which). V gene TRBV6-5 combines with J gene TRBJ2-7; D unclear. The CDR3 reads CASKSFSSYEQYF. The CDR3 bases are TGTGCCAGCAAATCGTTCAGCTCCTACGAGCAGTACTTC.